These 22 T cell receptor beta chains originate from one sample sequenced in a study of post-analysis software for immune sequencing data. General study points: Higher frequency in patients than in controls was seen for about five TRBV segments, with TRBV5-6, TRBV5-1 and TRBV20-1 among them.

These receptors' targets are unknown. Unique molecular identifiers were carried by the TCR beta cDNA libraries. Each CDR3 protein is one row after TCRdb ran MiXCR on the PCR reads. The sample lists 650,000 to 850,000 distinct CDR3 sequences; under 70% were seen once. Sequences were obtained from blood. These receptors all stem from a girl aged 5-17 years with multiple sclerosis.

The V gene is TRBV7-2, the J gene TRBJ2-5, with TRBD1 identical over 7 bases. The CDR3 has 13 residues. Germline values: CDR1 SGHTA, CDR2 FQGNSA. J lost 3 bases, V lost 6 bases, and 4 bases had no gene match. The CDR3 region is CASRLTGKETQYF. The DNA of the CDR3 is TGTGCCAGCAGATTGACAGGGAAAGAGACCCAGTACTTC.

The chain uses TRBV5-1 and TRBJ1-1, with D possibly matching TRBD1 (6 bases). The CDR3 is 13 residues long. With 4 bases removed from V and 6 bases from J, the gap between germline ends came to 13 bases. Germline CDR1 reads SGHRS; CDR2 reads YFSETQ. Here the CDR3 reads CASSKTDSAEAFF. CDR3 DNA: TGCGCCAGCAGCAAAACGGACAGCGCTGAAGCTTTCTTT.

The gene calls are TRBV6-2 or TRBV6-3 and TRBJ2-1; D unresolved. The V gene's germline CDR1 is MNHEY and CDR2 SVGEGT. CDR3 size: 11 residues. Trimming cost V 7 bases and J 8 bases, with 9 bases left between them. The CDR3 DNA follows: TGTGCCAGCACCCACCTGCATGAGCAGTTCTTC. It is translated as CASTHLHEQFF.

The CDR3 DNA sequence: TGCAGCGTTGATCCCCCTCGGGAACTTGGCGTGAATGAGCAGTTCTTC. This translates into CSVDPPRELGVNEQFF. The chain links TRBV29-1 to TRBJ2-1, with D perhaps TRBD2 (5 bases). Trimming took 3 bases from V and 7 from J, leaving 22 bases between them. The CDR3 consists of 16 residues. Germline V CDR1 and CDR2: SQVTM, ANQGSEA.

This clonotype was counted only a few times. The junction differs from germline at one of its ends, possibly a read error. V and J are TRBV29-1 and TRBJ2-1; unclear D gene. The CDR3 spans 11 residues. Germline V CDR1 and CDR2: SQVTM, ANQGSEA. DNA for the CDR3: TGCATCGTTGCCCGGTACAATGAGCAGTTCTTC. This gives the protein CIVARYNEQFF.

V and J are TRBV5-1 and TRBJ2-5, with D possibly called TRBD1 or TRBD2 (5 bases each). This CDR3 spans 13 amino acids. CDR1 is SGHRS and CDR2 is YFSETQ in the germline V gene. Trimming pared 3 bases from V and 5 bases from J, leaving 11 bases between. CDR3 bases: TGCGCCAGCAGCTGGGACCTGGGGGAGACCCAGTACTTC. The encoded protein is CASSWDLGETQYF.

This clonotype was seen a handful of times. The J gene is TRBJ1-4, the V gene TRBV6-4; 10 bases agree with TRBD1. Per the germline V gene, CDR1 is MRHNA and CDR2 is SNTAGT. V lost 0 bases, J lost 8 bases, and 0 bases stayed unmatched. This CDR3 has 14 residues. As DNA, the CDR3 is TGTGCCAGCAGTGACTCGACAGGGGGCGAAAAACTGTTTTTT. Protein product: CASSDSTGGEKLFF.

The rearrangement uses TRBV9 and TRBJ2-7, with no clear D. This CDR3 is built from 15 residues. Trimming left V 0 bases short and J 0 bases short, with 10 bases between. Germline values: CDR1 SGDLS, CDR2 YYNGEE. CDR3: CASSVGGQSSYEQYF. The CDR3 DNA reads TGTGCCAGCAGCGTAGGCGGCCAAAGCTCCTACGAGCAGTACTTC.

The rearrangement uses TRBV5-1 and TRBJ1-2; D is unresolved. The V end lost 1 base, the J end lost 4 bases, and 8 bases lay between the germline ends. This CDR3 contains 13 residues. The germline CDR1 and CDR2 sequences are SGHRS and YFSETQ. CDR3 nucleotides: TGCGCCAGCAGCTTGCAGGTCGTCTATGGCTACACCTTC. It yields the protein CASSLQVVYGYTF.

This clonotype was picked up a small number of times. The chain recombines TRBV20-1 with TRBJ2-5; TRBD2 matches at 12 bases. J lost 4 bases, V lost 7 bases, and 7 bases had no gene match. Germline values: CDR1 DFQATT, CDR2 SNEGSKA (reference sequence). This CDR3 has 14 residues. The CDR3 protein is CSGLAGGPTETQYF. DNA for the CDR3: TGCAGTGGGCTAGCGGGAGGGCCGACAGAGACCCAGTACTTC.

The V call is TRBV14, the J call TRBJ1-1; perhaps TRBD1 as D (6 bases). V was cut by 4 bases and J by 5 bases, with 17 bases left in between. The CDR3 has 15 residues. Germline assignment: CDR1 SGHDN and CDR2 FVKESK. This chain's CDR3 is CASSPSDRRVTEAFF. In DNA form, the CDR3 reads TGTGCCAGCAGCCCCTCAGACAGGAGAGTGACTGAAGCTTTCTTT.

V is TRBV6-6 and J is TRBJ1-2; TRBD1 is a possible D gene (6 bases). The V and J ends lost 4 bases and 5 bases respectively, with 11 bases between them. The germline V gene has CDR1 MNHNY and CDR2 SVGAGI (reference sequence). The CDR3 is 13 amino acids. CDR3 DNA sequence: TGTGCCAGCAGTTCCGGGACAACATATGGCTACACCTTC. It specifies CASSSGTTYGYTF.

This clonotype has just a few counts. This CDR3 is CASSFIREGEQFF. In DNA, the CDR3 is TGTGCCAGCAGCTTCATCAGGGAGGGTGAGCAGTTCTTC. The chain has TRBV7-9 and TRBJ2-1, with 7 positions matching TRBD2. Per germline, CDR1 SEHNR and CDR2 FQNEAQ (reference sequence). This CDR3 has 13 residues. Losses at the gene ends were 3 bases for V and 9 bases for J; bases not matched to a gene: 5.

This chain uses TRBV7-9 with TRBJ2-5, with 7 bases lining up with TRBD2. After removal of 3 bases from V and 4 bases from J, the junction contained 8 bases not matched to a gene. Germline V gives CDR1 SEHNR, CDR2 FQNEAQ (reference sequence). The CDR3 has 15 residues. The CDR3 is CASSLDLTSRETQYF. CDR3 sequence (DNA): TGTGCCAGCAGCTTGGACCTGACTAGCCGAGAGACCCAGTACTTC. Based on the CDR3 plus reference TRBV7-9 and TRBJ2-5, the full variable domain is DTGVSQNPRHKITKRGQNVTFRCDPISEHNRLYWYRQTLGQGPEFLTYFQNEAQLEKSRLLSDRFSAERPKGSFSTLEIQRTEQGDSAMYLCASSLDLTSRETQYFGPGTRLLVL.

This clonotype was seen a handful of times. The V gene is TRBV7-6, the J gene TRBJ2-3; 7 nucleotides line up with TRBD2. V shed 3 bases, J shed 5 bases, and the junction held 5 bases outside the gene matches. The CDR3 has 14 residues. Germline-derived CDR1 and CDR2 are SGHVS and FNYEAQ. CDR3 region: CASSLGGGEDTQYF. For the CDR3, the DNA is TGTGCCAGCAGCTTGGGGGGGGGTGAAGATACGCAGTATTTT.

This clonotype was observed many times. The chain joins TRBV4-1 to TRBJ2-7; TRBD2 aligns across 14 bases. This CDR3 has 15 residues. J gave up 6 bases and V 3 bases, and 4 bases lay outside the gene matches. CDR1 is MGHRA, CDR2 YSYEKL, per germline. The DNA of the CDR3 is TGCGCCAGCAGCCAGAGACTAGCGGGAGGGCTCGAGCAGTACTTC. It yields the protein CASSQRLAGGLEQYF.

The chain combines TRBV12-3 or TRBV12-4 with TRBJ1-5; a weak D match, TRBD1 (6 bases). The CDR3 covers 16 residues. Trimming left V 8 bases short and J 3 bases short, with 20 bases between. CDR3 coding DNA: TGTGCCAGCTCGACAGGTTTGGGGGGGGCCAATCAGCCCCAGCATTTT. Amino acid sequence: CASSTGLGGANQPQHF.

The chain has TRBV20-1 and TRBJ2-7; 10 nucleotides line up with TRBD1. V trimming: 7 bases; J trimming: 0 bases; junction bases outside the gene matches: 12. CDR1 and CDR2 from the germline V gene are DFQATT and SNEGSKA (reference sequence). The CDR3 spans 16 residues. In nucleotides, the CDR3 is TGCAGTGGTTCGAAGACAGGGGGCTTCAGCTCCTACGAGCAGTACTTC. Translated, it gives CSGSKTGGFSSYEQYF.

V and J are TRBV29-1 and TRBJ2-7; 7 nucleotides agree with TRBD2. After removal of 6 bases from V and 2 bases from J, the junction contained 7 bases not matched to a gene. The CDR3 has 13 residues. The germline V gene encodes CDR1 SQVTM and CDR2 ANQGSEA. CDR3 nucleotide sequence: TGCAGCGTCCGGGAGGTTGGGACCTACGAGCAGTACTTC. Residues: CSVREVGTYEQYF.

Written as DNA, the CDR3 is TGCAGTGCTAGGGCCACAGGGGGCTCCTACAATGAGCAGTTCTTC. Amino acids: CSARATGGSYNEQFF. This chain connects TRBV20-1 to TRBJ2-1; 8 nucleotides align to TRBD1. CDR1 DFQATT and CDR2 SNEGSKA come from the germline V gene (reference sequence). V lost 3 bases to trimming and J lost 0 bases; unmatched junction nucleotides: 4. The CDR3 spans 15 residues.

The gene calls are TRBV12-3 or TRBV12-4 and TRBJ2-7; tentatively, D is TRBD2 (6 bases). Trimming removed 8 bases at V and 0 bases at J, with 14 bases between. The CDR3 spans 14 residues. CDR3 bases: TGTGCCAGCCTGAGCGTTAGCGGCTCCTACGAGCAGTACTTC. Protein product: CASLSVSGSYEQYF.

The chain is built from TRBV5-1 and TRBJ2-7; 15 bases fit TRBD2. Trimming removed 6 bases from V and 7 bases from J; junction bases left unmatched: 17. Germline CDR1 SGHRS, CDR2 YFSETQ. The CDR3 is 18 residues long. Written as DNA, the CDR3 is TGCGCCAGCACCTCACAGACTCCGGGACTAGCGGGAGGTCGTGAGCAGTACTTC. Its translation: CASTSQTPGLAGGREQYF.